The rows below give T cell receptor beta chains drawn from one sample of a study of PD-1 blockade in classical Hodgkin lymphoma. Here immunoSEQ multiplex PCR was the method, and the copy in TCRdb shows in-frame clones only, minus some. Among 30,000 to 50,000 clones listed, 77% were seen once. This sample comprised peripheral blood mononuclear cells (PBMCs), obtained before the fourth cycle of nivolumab. These receptors were collected from a human donor with classical Hodgkin lymphoma. CDR3s include the opening cysteine and the closing phenylalanine or tryptophan. The D gene is left open where the match is weak. Expanded clones are given a class, and other clones once, few, many or no size at all.

J: TRBJ2-7
size: NA
D: NA
V: TRBV11-2
DNA: TGTGCCAGCAGCTTAGAGGCGGGGGCGATAACCTACGAGCAGTACTTC
CDR3: CASSLEAGAITYEQYF

J: TRBJ2-1
size: NA
D: NA
V: TRBV10-3
DNA: TGTGCCATCAGTTCTAGCCTTAGCAATGAGCAGTTCTTC
CDR3: CAISSSLSNEQFF

J: TRBJ2-3
size: NA
D: TRBD1
V: TRBV30
DNA: TGTGCCTGGAGTCCGATGACAGGGGATACGCAGTATTTT
CDR3: CAWSPMTGDTQYF

J: TRBJ2-3
size: once
D: NA
V: TRBV19
DNA: TGTGCCAGTAGTTTAGGGGATGCCTGGATAAGCACAGATACGCAGTATTTT
CDR3: CASSLGDAWISTDTQYF

J: TRBJ2-7
size: NA
D: TRBD2
V: TRBV5-1
DNA: TGCGCCAGCAGCCCAGCGGGGATCTACGAGCAGTACTTC
CDR3: CASSPAGIYEQYF

J: TRBJ1-6
size: NA
D: TRBD1
V: TRBV10-3
DNA: TGTGCCATCAGTGCGTCCCGGGACAGGGATTCACCCCTCCACTTT
CDR3: CAISASRDRDSPLHF

J: TRBJ2-3
size: NA
D: TRBD1
V: TRBV5-1
DNA: TGCGCCAGCAGCCACGGGACAGGGGTTTTGGATACGCAGTATTTT
CDR3: CASSHGTGVLDTQYF

J: TRBJ2-7
size: NA
D: TRBD2
V: TRBV7-9
DNA: TGTGCCAGCAGCTACTCCGGACTAGGGGATGGGGAGCAGTACTTC
CDR3: CASSYSGLGDGEQYF

J: TRBJ2-1
size: NA
D: NA
V: TRBV14
DNA: TGTGCCAGCAGCCAAGTCAAGGGGCACATGATAGGCAATGAGCAGTTCTTC
CDR3: CASSQVKGHMIGNEQFF

J: TRBJ2-3
size: NA
D: NA
V: TRBV19
DNA: TGTGCCAGTAGTCCAGGGTACACAGATACGCAGTATTTT
CDR3: CASSPGYTDTQYF

J: TRBJ2-7
size: NA
D: NA
V: TRBV18
DNA: TGTGCCAGCTCACCACCGGGCACCGCTGCGCAGTACTTC
CDR3: CASSPPGTAAQYF

J: TRBJ1-5
size: NA
D: NA
V: TRBV6-1
DNA: TGTGCCAGCAGTGGACCACAGGGAGTGGGGAATCAGCCCCAGCATTTT
CDR3: CASSGPQGVGNQPQHF

J: TRBJ1-1
size: NA
D: NA
V: TRBV7-2
DNA: TGTGCCAGCAGCTACCTACAGGGTAGCGGCACTGAAGCTTTCTTT
CDR3: CASSYLQGSGTEAFF

J: TRBJ2-7
size: NA
D: NA
V: TRBV28
DNA: TGTGCCAGCAGTACCCCGACAGGCCACGAGCAGTACTTC
CDR3: CASSTPTGHEQYF